This T cell receptor (beta chain) was sequenced during a study of human thymus T cells. Data came from immunoSEQ multiplex PCR; TCRdb stores just in-frame clones and leaves some out. The sample lists tens of thousands of clones, 85% to 95% occurring once. General study findings and limits: As related research reported, thymic repertoires overlapped highly among unrelated individuals. Gene usage (both V and J) appeared biased in thymic and blood repertoires.

In corrective heart surgery, resections were taken, and these provided the thymus tissue. The CDR3 totals 14 residues. Germline loops: CDR1 SGHTS, CDR2 YDEGEE. Deletions cut 0 bases from V and 6 bases from J, with 12 bases between. Turning to this clone: What it binds is unknown.

The V gene is TRBV5-8, the J gene TRBJ1-1; D gene unclear. Input material: thymus tissue. The sequence was obtained from a girl under three years old with a congenital heart defect but otherwise immunologically healthy. CDR3 coding DNA: TGTGCCAGCAGCTTGGCCCACGGCAGAGCTGAAGCTTTCTTT. Its translation: CASSLAHGRAEAFF.